The rows below give T cell receptor beta chains drawn from one sample of a study of quantifying T cell responses using KT2 cells. TCRdb re-derived calls from the UMI-ligation and nested PCR reads in MiXCR, one entry per CDR3 protein. The sample lists 50,000 to 70,000 distinct CDR3 sequences; roughly an eighth were seen once. The material sequenced was PBMCs spiked with cells of the T cell clone KT2. These TCRs come from a human donor. Both conserved end residues are part of each CDR3. The order of the fields is D gene, V gene, J gene, clone size, CDR3 protein, CDR3 DNA. A D gene is named only where the DNA matches it firmly. Some rows mark clone size as missing; the rest say once, few, many or name a class of expanded clone.

>.|TRBV6-1|TRBJ2-2|once
CATQDIDTGELFF
TGTGCCACCCAGGACATTGACACCGGGGAGCTGTTTTTT
>.|TRBV20-1|TRBJ1-5|few
CSARGGDNQPQHF
TGCAGTGCTAGGGGGGGAGACAATCAGCCCCAGCATTTT
>TRBD1|TRBV11-2|TRBJ1-1|.
CASSPLLRDPGTGLTEAFF
TGTGCCAGCAGCCCACTATTACGTGACCCCGGGACAGGGCTGACTGAAGCTTTCTTT
>.|TRBV10-3|TRBJ1-5|few
CAISEGGSGNQPQHF
TGTGCCATCAGTGAGGGGGGGTCGGGCAATCAGCCCCAGCATTTT
>.|TRBV13|TRBJ1-6|.
CASSLRPGLLNSPLHF
TGTGCCAGCAGCCTCCGACCGGGTCTCCTCAATTCACCCCTCCACTTT
>.|TRBV19|TRBJ1-5|.
CASTPNKGYGNQPQHF
TGTGCCAGTACCCCGAATAAAGGTTACGGCAATCAGCCCCAGCATTTT
>.|TRBV12-3/TRBV12-4|TRBJ1-1|many
CASSLLSNTEAFF
TGTGCCAGCAGTTTATTGTCCAACACTGAAGCTTTCTTT
>.|TRBV12-3/TRBV12-4|TRBJ1-1|.
CASSFNRVDTEAIF
TGTGCCAGCAGTTTTAACAGGGTGGATACTGAAGCTATCTTT
>TRBD2|TRBV3-1|TRBJ2-4|.
CASSQRTSGAKNIQYF
TGTGCCAGCAGCCAACGGACTAGCGGGGCCAAAAACATTCAGTACTTC
>TRBD1|TRBV30|TRBJ1-5|few
CAWGQAVHQPQHF
TGTGCCTGGGGACAGGCTGTTCATCAGCCCCAGCATTTT
>.|TRBV2|TRBJ1-6|few
CASNPRLENSPLHF
TGTGCCAGCAACCCCAGACTCGAAAATTCACCCCTCCACTTT
>.|TRBV2|TRBJ1-5|.
CASSESFSNQPQHF
TGTGCCAGCAGTGAATCGTTTAGCAATCAGCCCCAGCATTTT
>.|TRBV7-9|TRBJ1-4|many
CASSPPGAGEKLFF
TGTGCCAGCAGCCCCCCCGGGGCAGGGGAAAAACTGTTTTTT
>TRBD1|TRBV6-2/TRBV6-3|TRBJ1-1|.
CASSYGGTGNTEAFF
TGTGCCAGCAGTTACGGCGGGACAGGGAACACTGAAGCTTTCTTT
>.|TRBV12-3/TRBV12-4|TRBJ2-3|.
CASSLRGRDTQYF
TGTGCCAGCAGTTTGAGGGGTAGAGATACGCAGTATTTT
>.|TRBV20-1|TRBJ2-6|few
CSALSSGANVLTF
TGCAGTGCGTTAAGCTCTGGGGCCAACGTCCTGACTTTC
>.|TRBV5-1|TRBJ2-3|.
CASSLGRSDTQYF
TGCGCCAGCAGCCTGGGCCGCTCAGATACGCAGTATTTT